This TCR beta chain was found in a study of cytomegalovirus exposure and HLA in healthy donors. Study findings and constraints: An analysis that came later showed most CMV-associated TCR beta chains appearing HLA-restricted.

PCR employed 60 Vbeta and 13 Jbeta primers. TCRdb's copy holds only in-frame clones and misses some; the assay was immunoSEQ multiplex PCR. The data show about 130,000 clones, around 72% seen once. This clone was detected a few times. Its cognate antigen is unknown. The CDR3 sequence is 15 residues long. V was shortened by 6 bases and J by 7 bases, with 21 bases between the two germline ends. CDR1 is SNHLY, CDR2 FYNNEI, per germline. This TCR was recovered from a man in his forties or fifties in good health and CMV-seropositive. Sequencing input: PBMCs. The chain links TRBV2 to TRBJ1-2, with D perhaps TRBD1 (6 bases). CDR3 sequence reads: CASRAGTQREAGYTF. CDR3 sequence (DNA): TGTGCCAGCAGGGCCGGGACACAAAGGGAAGCTGGCTACACCTTC.